This TCR beta chain was captured in a study of low-dose radiotherapy and immunotherapy resistance in tumors. Study details: On an every-two-weeks schedule, patients received intravenous nivolumab 240 mg, along with ipilimumab 1 mg/kg every six weeks.

Trimming shortened V by 0 bases and J by 3 bases, and 15 bases separated the two germline ends. The CDR3 runs to 18 residues. CDR1 and CDR2 (germline): MNHEY, SVGAGI. Covering alpha and beta chains, TRAV- and TRBV-specific primers were used for the first-strand cDNA. For amplifying TCRs, the PCR ran for approximately 18 cycles with Phusion, which was used together with a constant-region primer and the adapter on the V primers. One entry per CDR3 protein, called by TCRdb with MiXCR from the reads. The sample consists of under 90,000 distinct CDR3 sequences, 18% of them appearing once. Time point here: before trial treatment.

The sample was PBMCs, taken before treatment. The sequence derives from a male donor with prostate cancer. The chain links TRBV6-5 to TRBJ2-6; D remains ambiguous. CDR3 sequence: CASSYSSVGLHGANVLTF. Here the CDR3 DNA reads TGTGCCAGCAGTTACTCGAGTGTGGGGTTGCATGGGGCCAACGTCCTGACTTTC.